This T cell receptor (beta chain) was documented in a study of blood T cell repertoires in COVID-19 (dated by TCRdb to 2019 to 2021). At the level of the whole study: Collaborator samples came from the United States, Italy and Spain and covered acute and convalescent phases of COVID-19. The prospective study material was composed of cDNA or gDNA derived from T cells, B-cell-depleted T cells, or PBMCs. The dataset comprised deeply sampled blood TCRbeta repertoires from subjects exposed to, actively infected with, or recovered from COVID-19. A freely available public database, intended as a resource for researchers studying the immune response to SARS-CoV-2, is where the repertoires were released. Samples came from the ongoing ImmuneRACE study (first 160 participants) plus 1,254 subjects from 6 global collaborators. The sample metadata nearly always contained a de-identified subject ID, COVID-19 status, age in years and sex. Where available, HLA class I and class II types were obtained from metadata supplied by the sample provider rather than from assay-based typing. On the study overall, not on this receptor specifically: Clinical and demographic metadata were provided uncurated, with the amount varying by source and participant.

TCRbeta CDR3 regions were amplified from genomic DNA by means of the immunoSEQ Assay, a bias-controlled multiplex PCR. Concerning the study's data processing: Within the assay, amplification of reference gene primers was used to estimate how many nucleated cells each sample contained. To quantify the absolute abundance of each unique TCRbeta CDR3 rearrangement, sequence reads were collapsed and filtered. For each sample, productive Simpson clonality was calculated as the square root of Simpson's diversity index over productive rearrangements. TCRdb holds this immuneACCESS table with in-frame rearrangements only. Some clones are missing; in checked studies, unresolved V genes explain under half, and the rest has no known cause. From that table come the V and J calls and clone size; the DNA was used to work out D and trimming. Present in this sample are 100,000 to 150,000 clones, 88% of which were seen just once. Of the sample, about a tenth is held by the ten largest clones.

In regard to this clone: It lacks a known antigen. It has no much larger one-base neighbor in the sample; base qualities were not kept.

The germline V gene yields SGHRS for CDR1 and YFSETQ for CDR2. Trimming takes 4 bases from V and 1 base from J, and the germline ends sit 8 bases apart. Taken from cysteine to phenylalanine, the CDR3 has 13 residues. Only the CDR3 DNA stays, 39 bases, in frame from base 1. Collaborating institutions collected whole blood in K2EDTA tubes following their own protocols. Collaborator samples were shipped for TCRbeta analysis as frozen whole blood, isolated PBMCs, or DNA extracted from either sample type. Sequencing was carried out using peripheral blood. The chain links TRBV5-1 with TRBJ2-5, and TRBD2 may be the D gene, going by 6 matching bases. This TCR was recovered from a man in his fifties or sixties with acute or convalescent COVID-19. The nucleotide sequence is TGCGCCAGCAGCGCGACTAGCCAAGAGACCCAGTACTTC. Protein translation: CASSATSQETQYF.